One and the same sample provided the 2 T cell receptor beta chains below, sequenced in a study of Ad26.COV2.S vaccination and SARS-CoV-2 variants. Treatment denoted: around 19 received Ad26.COV2.S at low or high dose, single or two shots; about 5 received placebo; per-sample allocation not given. Vaccine and placebo recipients were sampled on day 63 after the first injection. Method: immunoSEQ multiplex PCR; TCRdb's copy keeps in-frame clones and lacks some. The sample consists of 240,000 or so clones, roughly 90% of them appearing once. Sequenced here: peripheral blood, sampled in a trial of Ad26.COV2.S vaccine versus placebo. These receptor sequences come from a person between 18 and 60 years old who received the Ad26.COV2.S COVID-19 vaccine or a placebo.

CDR3 nucleotides: TGTGCCAGCAGTTACCCAAGGACAGGAAGGACTGAAGCTTTCTTT. It yields the protein CASSYPRTGRTEAFF. The rearrangement links TRBV6-2 or TRBV6-3 to TRBJ1-1, with 7 bases matching TRBD1. Trimming cost V 2 bases and J 5 bases; bases outside gene matches: 8. Germline V gene lookup returns CDR1 MNHEY and CDR2 SVGEGT. This CDR3 is 15 amino acids long.

V usage is TRBV5-1 and J usage is TRBJ1-2; D is perhaps TRBD1 (5 bases). V lost 5 bases to trimming and J lost 0 bases, with 17 bases between them. This CDR3 region has 16 residues. Germline V gives CDR1 SGHRS, CDR2 YFSETQ. The CDR3 spells CASSQGRTATNYGYTF. Written as DNA, the CDR3 is TGCGCCAGCAGTCAGGGACGGACGGCGACTAACTATGGCTACACCTTC.